This entry is about one T cell receptor beta chain. This same CDR3 is encoded by further DNA sequences in the sample. This entry comes from a study of OX40 agonist ivuxolimab in advanced cancers. Profiling relied on immunoSEQ multiplex PCR, and the TCRdb table lists in-frame clones only, not all of them. The data show approximately 100,000 clones, about 87% seen once. The V end was cut by 0 bases, the J end by 0 bases, with 6 bases between. This CDR3 has 15 amino acids. Germline assignment: CDR1 MNHEY and CDR2 SVGAGI. This chain connects TRBV6-5 to TRBJ1-3; D is ambiguous. This specimen was CD4+ or CD8+ T cells sorted from blood, taken in a trial of the OX40 agonist ivuxolimab. This receptor was identified in an adult with an advanced solid tumor such as melanoma, head and neck, liver or kidney cancer. The CDR3 DNA sequence: TGTGCCAGCAGTTACTCATCCGGCTCTGGAAACACCATATATTTT. Residues: CASSYSSGSGNTIYF.